This T cell receptor (beta chain) appears in the sequencing data of a study of blood T cell repertoires in COVID-19. Study summary: The United States, Italy and Spain provided the acute and convalescent COVID-19 samples. T cells, B-cell-depleted T cells, or PBMCs supplied cDNA or gDNA.

In the source study's methods: The authors estimated nucleated cell counts from reference gene primer amplification. Clones were sequenced by immunoSEQ multiplex PCR, and TCRdb holds only the in-frame ones, with some missing. The V and J calls and clone size come from that table; D and trimming were worked out from the DNA. The profile shows some 100,000 clones, just under 85% of them singletons. V was cut by 2 bases and J by 0 bases, with 8 bases left in between. In germline, CDR1 is GTSNPN, CDR2 SVGIG (reference sequence). This CDR3 contains 14 residues. This chain joins TRBV30 and TRBJ1-5; D uncertain. The receptor comes from a man aged 50-59 years with active or convalescent COVID-19. Sequenced material: peripheral blood. In DNA, the CDR3 is TGTGCCTGGAGTACGGGAAATAGCAATCAGCCCCAGCATTTT. This encodes CAWSTGNSNQPQHF. Together with reference TRBV30 and TRBJ1-5, the CDR3 gives the full variable domain: SQTIHQWPATLVQPVGSPLSLECTVEGTSNPNLYWYRQAAGRGLQLLFYSVGIGQISSEVPQNLSASRPQDRQFILSSKKLLLSDSGFYLCAWSTGNSNQPQHFGDGTRLSIL.